This passage covers 30 T cell receptor beta chains from one sample sequenced in a study of T-cell reconstitution after alpha-beta-depleted transplantation in children. As it was prepared, the TCRbeta library received unique molecular identifiers. TCRdb re-analysed the PCR reads in MiXCR, keeping a single row per CDR3 protein. This table has around 240,000 distinct CDR3 sequences, 7.5% to 9.5% appearing once. The specimen comprised PBMCs, mostly from graft donor cells, sampled 180 days after TCRalphabeta/CD19-depleted stem cell transplant. The receptors shown here come from a male patient aged 10-17 years who had a stem cell transplant for acute lymphoblastic leukemia, so the T cells may come from the graft donor.

The V call is TRBV6-1, the J call TRBJ2-3; 8 positions match TRBD2. Germline CDR1 is MNHNS and CDR2 is SASEGT. J was trimmed by 3 bases and V by 6 bases; bases with no gene match: 14. This CDR3 spans 17 amino acids. Here the CDR3 DNA reads TGTGCCAGCAGCCAGCACCCGGCGGGGGGCCGAACAGATACGCAGTATTTT. This codes for CASSQHPAGGRTDTQYF.

This clonotype was counted ten times or more. It may be a read error: a sequence one base away is much more abundant. The rearrangement joins TRBV5-6 to TRBJ2-2, with D unclear. The V end lost 1 base, the J end lost 7 bases, and 2 bases lay between the germline ends. Germline CDR1 SGHDT, CDR2 YYEEEE. The CDR3 contains 11 residues. The CDR3 protein is CASSLNGELFF. The CDR3 DNA sequence: TGTGCCAGCAGCTTGAACGGGGAGCTGTTTTTT.

This clonotype occurred many times. V is TRBV7-9 and J is TRBJ2-2; D unresolved. Trimming shortened V by 5 bases and J by 2 bases, and 6 bases separated the two germline ends. The CDR3 sequence is 13 residues long. Looked up from germline, CDR1 is SEHNR and CDR2 is FQNEAQ (reference sequence). The CDR3 region has the DNA TGTGCCAGCAGCAGGGTTAACACCGGGGAGCTGTTTTTT. Amino acids: CASSRVNTGELFF.

This clonotype showed up many times. DNA of the CDR3: TGCAGTGCTAGAGATCTTTCCCCTGAAGCTTTCTTT. Translation gives CSARDLSPEAFF. This sequence joins TRBV20-1 and TRBJ1-1; D gene ambiguous. This CDR3 comprises 12 residues. Germline loops: CDR1 DFQATT, CDR2 SNEGSKA (reference sequence). The V and J ends lost 0 bases and 6 bases respectively, with 8 bases between them.

This clonotype appeared many times. The chain recombines TRBV20-1 with TRBJ2-3; TRBD2 is a possible D gene (6 bases). The CDR3 spans 11 residues. The V gene lost 8 bases and the J gene lost 5 bases, with 11 bases spanning the gap. Germline V gene data show CDR1 as DFQATT and CDR2 as SNEGSKA (reference sequence). CDR3 loop: CSRVRGDTQYF. DNA for the CDR3: TGCAGTCGCGTGCGGGGAGATACGCAGTATTTT.

This clonotype was counted ten times or more. The chain joins TRBV7-9 to TRBJ2-3; perhaps TRBD1 as D (6 bases). The CDR3 runs to 16 residues. Trimming took off 3 bases at V and 0 bases at J, with 13 bases between the two ends. Per germline, CDR1 SEHNR and CDR2 FQNEAQ (reference sequence). CDR3 nucleotide sequence: TGTGCCAGCAGCTTGTGGGCAGGGGAAAGCACAGATACGCAGTATTTT. This gives the protein CASSLWAGESTDTQYF.

The sample holds many counts of this clonotype. The chain has TRBV3-1 and TRBJ1-4, with 8 bases aligning to TRBD1. This CDR3 contains 16 residues. Looked up from germline, CDR1 is LGHDT and CDR2 is YNNKEL (reference sequence). V lost 2 bases to trimming and J lost 9 bases; unmatched junction nucleotides: 11. As DNA, the CDR3 is TGTGCCAGCAGCCAACTTACAGGGGGACGGAGTCAAAAACTGTTTTTT. Amino acids: CASSQLTGGRSQKLFF.

This clonotype was detected many times. The chain links TRBV2 to TRBJ1-5; D might be TRBD1 (6 bases). V was trimmed by 6 bases and J by 3 bases, leaving 9 bases between them. The CDR3 extends over 13 amino acids. The germline V gene encodes CDR1 SNHLY and CDR2 FYNNEI. CDR3 sequence (DNA): TGTGCCAGCAGACAGGGAGTCAATCAGCCCCAGCATTTT. It specifies CASRQGVNQPQHF.

This clonotype occurred many times. The gene calls are TRBV5-1 and TRBJ1-4; no definite D call. The CDR3 consists of 14 residues. Germline lookup yields CDR1 SGHRS and CDR2 YFSETQ. V was shortened by 2 bases and J by 7 bases, with 12 bases between the two germline ends. For the CDR3, the DNA is TGCGCCAGCAGCTTCGGCAATAGGGTTGAAAAACTGTTTTTT. Protein: CASSFGNRVEKLFF.

This clonotype was seen repeatedly, ten times or more. The chain combines TRBV7-8 with TRBJ2-1, with TRBD2 identical over 7 bases. CDR3 length equals 15 residues. The germline V gene encodes CDR1 SGHVS and CDR2 FQNEAQ. V lost 4 bases and J lost 2; bases outside the gene matches: 5. CDR3 in amino acids: CASSYLADTYNEQFF. In DNA form, the CDR3 reads TGTGCCAGCAGCTATCTAGCGGACACCTACAATGAGCAGTTCTTC.

The chain carries TRBV7-2 and TRBJ1-4, with a weak D call TRBD1 (6 bases). Germline-derived CDR1 and CDR2 are SGHTA and FQGNSA. V was trimmed by 1 base and J by 8 bases, leaving 17 bases between them. CDR3 length: 16 amino acids. CDR3 in DNA: TGTGCCAGCAGCTTAGAATCCGGGGGCTCCGGGGAAAAACTGTTTTTT. Protein product: CASSLESGGSGEKLFF.

In its sample, this clonotype was seen many times. The CDR3 loop reads CSARAGGTDTQYF. For the CDR3, the DNA is TGCAGTGCTAGGGCGGGGGGTACTGATACGCAGTATTTT. V gene TRBV20-1 combines with J gene TRBJ2-3; 8 bases fit TRBD2. The germline V gene encodes CDR1 DFQATT and CDR2 SNEGSKA (reference sequence). The CDR3 sequence is 13 residues long. V dropped 3 bases and J dropped 6; count of bases not matched to a gene: 5.

This clonotype was seen ten or more times. The rearrangement links TRBV28 to TRBJ2-7; no clear D gene. Between the trimmed V and J ends, which lost 4 bases and 0 bases, there was a span of 10 bases. Germline V lookup: CDR1 MDHEN, CDR2 SYDVKM. The CDR3 covers 14 residues. The chain's CDR3 is CASSSLLGSYEQYF. Written as DNA, the CDR3 is TGTGCCAGCAGTTCACTACTCGGCTCCTACGAGCAGTACTTC.

There are many counts of this clonotype. The chain uses TRBV12-5 and TRBJ2-1, with D uncertain. The V end was cut by 0 bases, the J end by 7 bases, with 13 bases between. Germline V gene data show CDR1 as LGHNT and CDR2 as FRNRAP. This CDR3 has 15 amino acids. The CDR3 nucleotides are TGTGCTAGTGGTTTGGTAGTTGGGGTCCCTAATGAGCAGTTCTTC. Its translation: CASGLVVGVPNEQFF.

This clonotype was seen many times. J is TRBJ1-2 and V is TRBV6-5, with D perhaps TRBD1 (6 bases). The germline CDR1 and CDR2 sequences are MNHEY and SVGAGI. CDR3 size: 14 residues. V was shortened by 0 bases and J by 4 bases, with 9 bases between the two germline ends. This chain's CDR3 is CASSYSNRVYGYTF. CDR3 sequence (DNA): TGTGCCAGCAGTTACTCGAACAGGGTCTATGGCTACACCTTC.

This clonotype came up many times. The rearrangement links TRBV12-3 or TRBV12-4 to TRBJ2-7; 10 nucleotides align to TRBD1. CDR3 length equals 15 residues. Trimming cost V 6 bases and J 5 bases; bases outside gene matches: 10. Here the CDR3 DNA reads TGTGCCAGCAGCTCCGGGACAGGGGATCCCAACGAGCAGTACTTC. This translates into CASSSGTGDPNEQYF.

This clonotype came up many times. The rearrangement links TRBV6-2 or TRBV6-3 to TRBJ2-7; D possibly matches TRBD1 or TRBD2 (6 bases each). V lost 5 bases and J 6 bases, leaving 23 bases between the germline ends. The CDR3 loop spans 16 amino acids. Germline V gene lookup returns CDR1 MNHEY and CDR2 SVGEGT. CDR3 nucleotide sequence: TGTGCCAGCAGTAATCCCTACGGGGGACAAGGGAGCGAGCAGTACTTC. Its translation is CASSNPYGGQGSEQYF.

This clonotype showed up many times. The CDR3 reads CASSPMGLSTDTQYF. CDR3 sequence (DNA): TGTGCCAGCTCACCAATGGGACTCTCTACAGATACGCAGTATTTT. The gene calls are TRBV18 and TRBJ2-3; TRBD2 might be the D (6 bases). This CDR3 is 15 amino acids long. The germline gives CDR1 KGHSH, CDR2 LQKENI. The V gene lost 2 bases and the J gene lost 3 bases, with 12 bases spanning the gap. Looking up the rest from reference TRBV18 and TRBJ2-3 gives the full variable domain: NAGVMQNPRHLVRRRGQEARLRCSPMKGHSHVYWYRQLPEEGLKFMVYLQKENIIDESGMPKERFSAEFPKEGPSILRIQQVVRGDSAAYFCASSPMGLSTDTQYFGPGTRLTVL.

This clonotype came up many times. The rearrangement links TRBV12-3 or TRBV12-4 to TRBJ1-3; weak D call: TRBD1 (6 bases). The CDR3 loop spans 16 amino acids. Trimming pared 6 bases from V and 0 bases from J, leaving 15 bases between. The CDR3 protein is CASSSQTGLSGNTIYF. CDR3 in DNA: TGTGCCAGCAGCTCCCAGACAGGTCTCTCTGGAAACACCATATATTTT.

In this sample, this clonotype turned up many times. V and J are TRBV13 and TRBJ2-2; 12 bases map to TRBD2. This CDR3 is built from 17 residues. V shed 3 bases, J shed 5 bases, and the junction held 7 bases outside the gene matches. Per germline, CDR1 PRHDT and CDR2 FYEKMQ (reference sequence). The CDR3 sequence is CASSFRTSGVTTGELFF. CDR3 bases: TGTGCCAGCAGCTTCAGGACTAGCGGGGTAACTACCGGGGAGCTGTTTTTT.

This clonotype was detected many times. This chain links TRBV20-1 with TRBJ1-1, with D unclear. This CDR3 spans 11 amino acids. Trimming cost V 4 bases and J 1 base, with 4 bases left between them. Germline V gene sequence: CDR1 DFQATT, CDR2 SNEGSKA (reference sequence). The CDR3 DNA is TGCAGTGCTATTAGGAACACTGAAGCTTTCTTT. Residues: CSAIRNTEAFF.

This clonotype was recorded many times. The CDR3 nucleotides read TGCGCCAGCAGCTTGTTTCAGGAGCGCGGCTACACCTTC. Translated, it gives CASSLFQERGYTF. The J gene is TRBJ1-2, the V gene TRBV5-1; no definite D call. The germline V gene has CDR1 SGHRS and CDR2 YFSETQ. The V gene lost 1 base and the J gene lost 8 bases, with 12 bases spanning the gap. The CDR3 sequence is 13 residues long.

This clonotype was found many times. The chain carries TRBV18 and TRBJ2-3; 9 nucleotides match TRBD1. This CDR3 is built from 15 residues. The trim removed 3 bases at V and 4 bases at J, leaving 5 bases unmatched. Germline CDR1 KGHSH, CDR2 LQKENI. The CDR3 is CASSPGTGRADTQYF. The DNA for the CDR3 is TGTGCCAGCTCACCCGGGACAGGGAGGGCAGATACGCAGTATTTT.

This chain links TRBV6-2 or TRBV6-3 with TRBJ2-2; D uncertain. The CDR3 totals 17 residues. Germline V gene sequence: CDR1 MNHEY, CDR2 SVGEGT. The germline V and J ends were trimmed by 4 bases and 1 base, with 16 bases remaining between them. As DNA, the CDR3 is TGTGCCAGCAGTTTCCCCCTCCCCCGCCAGAACACCGGGGAGCTGTTTTTT. Amino acids: CASSFPLPRQNTGELFF.

This clonotype was recorded at least ten times. The chain recombines TRBV28 with TRBJ2-6; D is perhaps TRBD2 (6 bases). Trimming removed 9 bases at V and 3 bases at J, with 18 bases between. CDR3 size: 16 residues. The germline V gene has CDR1 MDHEN and CDR2 SYDVKM. The CDR3, as DNA: TGTGCCAGTACGACCGCGGGGATCTTTGGGGCCAACGTCCTGACTTTC. Translating it yields CASTTAGIFGANVLTF. The full variable domain, completed using reference TRBV28 and TRBJ2-6, is DVKVTQSSRYLVKRTGEKVFLECVQDMDHENMFWYRQDPGLGLRLIYFSYDVKMKEKGDIPEGYSVSREKKERFSLILESASTNQTSMYLCASTTAGIFGANVLTFGAGSRLTVL.

This clonotype was picked up many times. The chain recombines TRBV27 with TRBJ2-7; D may be TRBD1 or TRBD2 (6 bases each). The CDR3 is 12 amino acids. The V end lost 2 bases, the J end lost 6 bases, and 8 bases lay between the germline ends. The germline V gene has CDR1 MNHEY and CDR2 SMNVEV (reference sequence). CDR3 DNA sequence: TGTGCCAGCAGTTTAAGGGGGGTCGAGCAGTACTTC. This translates into CASSLRGVEQYF.

Ten or more counts support this clonotype. The CDR3 DNA sequence: TGTGCCAGCAGTTTTAATCGAAAGGAGACCCAGTACTTC. This gives the protein CASSFNRKETQYF. V is TRBV27 and J is TRBJ2-5; D is undetermined. The CDR3 consists of 13 residues. With 3 bases removed from V and 5 bases from J, the gap between germline ends came to 10 bases. Per germline, CDR1 MNHEY and CDR2 SMNVEV (reference sequence).

The rearrangement links TRBV4-1 to TRBJ1-1, with 8 bases that match TRBD1. The CDR3 totals 16 residues. Germline V CDR1 and CDR2: MGHRA, YSYEKL. Unmatched junction bases numbered 9, after V lost 1 base and J lost 5 bases. The CDR3: CASSQADRASGTEAFF. The CDR3 coding sequence is TGCGCCAGCAGCCAAGCGGACAGGGCAAGTGGGACTGAAGCTTTCTTT.

There are many counts of this clonotype. The chain combines TRBV11-2 with TRBJ1-5; D is perhaps TRBD1 (5 bases). The germline gives CDR1 SGHAT, CDR2 FQNNGV. The CDR3 runs 14 residues. Trimming took 3 bases from V and 6 from J, leaving 12 bases between them. In nucleotides, the CDR3 is TGTGCCAGCAGCTTTGATAGGGGTGGTCAGCCCCAGCATTTT. This sequence encodes CASSFDRGGQPQHF.

This clonotype was recorded many times. The chain links TRBV28 to TRBJ2-7, with D possibly being TRBD1 (6 bases). The germline V gene encodes CDR1 MDHEN and CDR2 SYDVKM. V gave up 3 bases and J gave up 0 bases, with 12 bases separating them. The CDR3 spans 15 residues. The CDR3 DNA follows: TGTGCCAGCAGTTTTACTCTAGGGGGCTCCTACGAGCAGTACTTC. Translating gives CASSFTLGGSYEQYF.